Listed below are T cell receptor beta chains from one sample, sequenced in a study of cytomegalovirus exposure and HLA in healthy donors. Assay used: immunoSEQ multiplex PCR; TCRdb lists only in-frame clones, some missing. The top ten clones hold about 15% of a sample with roughly 150,000 clones, more than 75% of them seen once. Source material: PBMCs. The receptors here all came from a middle-aged woman in good health and CMV-seronegative. Both conserved end residues are part of each CDR3. The D gene is left open where the match is weak. Where a row states a size, it is once, few, many or the class of an expanded clone; other rows omit it.

cdr3_nt: TGTGCCAGCAGCGCCCTCGGGACAGGGGCTAGCGAGCAGTACTTC; cdr3_aa: CASSALGTGASEQYF; cdr3_length: 15; d_call: TRBD1; v_call: TRBV9; clone_size: NA; j_call: TRBJ2-7
cdr3_nt: TGTGCCAGCAGCCGGTACAGGGGGCTCACCCAAGAGACCCAGTACTTC; cdr3_aa: CASSRYRGLTQETQYF; cdr3_length: 16; d_call: TRBD1; v_call: TRBV14; clone_size: NA; j_call: TRBJ2-5
cdr3_nt: TGTGCCAGCAGTGAAGCTCGGGTCGAAGCTTTCTTT; cdr3_aa: CASSEARVEAFF; cdr3_length: 12; d_call: NA; v_call: TRBV2; clone_size: NA; j_call: TRBJ1-1
cdr3_nt: TGTGCCAGTAGTCCCCCCCCGCCGGGACAGAGCATATATTTT; cdr3_aa: CASSPPPPGQSIYF; cdr3_length: 14; d_call: TRBD1; v_call: TRBV19; clone_size: few; j_call: TRBJ1-3
cdr3_nt: TGTGCCAGCAGCTTAACGTCTGGCGGGGAAGCTTTCTTT; cdr3_aa: CASSLTSGGEAFF; cdr3_length: 13; d_call: NA; v_call: TRBV7-3; clone_size: NA; j_call: TRBJ1-1
cdr3_nt: TGTGCCAGCAGTACCGATGACAGGGGATATACTGAAGCTTTCTTT; cdr3_aa: CASSTDDRGYTEAFF; cdr3_length: 15; d_call: TRBD1; v_call: TRBV6-6; clone_size: NA; j_call: TRBJ1-1
cdr3_nt: TGTGCCAGCAGGTCGGGAGTTCAGCCCCAGCATTTT; cdr3_aa: CASRSGVQPQHF; cdr3_length: 12; d_call: NA; v_call: TRBV27; clone_size: NA; j_call: TRBJ1-5
cdr3_nt: TGTGCCAGCCTTTTTCGGGACAGACAAGAGACCCAGTACTTC; cdr3_aa: CASLFRDRQETQYF; cdr3_length: 14; d_call: TRBD1; v_call: TRBV2; clone_size: NA; j_call: TRBJ2-5
cdr3_nt: TGTGCCAGCAGCCAGGGGGGTACTGCGCCCCAGCATTTT; cdr3_aa: CASSQGGTAPQHF; cdr3_length: 13; d_call: NA; v_call: TRBV4-2; clone_size: few; j_call: TRBJ1-5
cdr3_nt: TGTGCCAGCAGCGCGGGACTAGCGGGAGAGGGGTCCTACGAGCAGTACTTC; cdr3_aa: CASSAGLAGEGSYEQYF; cdr3_length: 17; d_call: TRBD2; v_call: TRBV11-3; clone_size: NA; j_call: TRBJ2-7
cdr3_nt: TGCGCCAGCAGCTTGGGGGGAGGGCTCACAGATACGCAGTATTTT; cdr3_aa: CASSLGGGLTDTQYF; cdr3_length: 15; d_call: TRBD2; v_call: TRBV5-1; clone_size: once; j_call: TRBJ2-3
cdr3_nt: TGTGCCAGCAGGCGACAGGGCTACGAGCAGTACTTC; cdr3_aa: CASRRQGYEQYF; cdr3_length: 12; d_call: TRBD1; v_call: TRBV28; clone_size: NA; j_call: TRBJ2-7
cdr3_nt: TGCGCCAGCAGCCAAGATGGTGGCGGTTACAATGAGCAGTTCTTC; cdr3_aa: CASSQDGGGYNEQFF; cdr3_length: 15; d_call: NA; v_call: TRBV4-1; clone_size: NA; j_call: TRBJ2-1
cdr3_nt: TGTGCCACCCGGCGAGGGGGGGACTACCAAGAGACCCAGTACTTC; cdr3_aa: CATRRGGDYQETQYF; cdr3_length: 15; d_call: NA; v_call: TRBV7-2; clone_size: NA; j_call: TRBJ2-5
cdr3_nt: TGTGCCAGCAGCTTGATAGCGACAGGGCTCTACGAGCAGTACTTC; cdr3_aa: CASSLIATGLYEQYF; cdr3_length: 15; d_call: TRBD1; v_call: TRBV7-2; clone_size: few; j_call: TRBJ2-7
cdr3_nt: TGTGCCAGCAGGGTCGGTAACTATGGCTACACCTTC; cdr3_aa: CASRVGNYGYTF; cdr3_length: 12; d_call: NA; v_call: TRBV2; clone_size: NA; j_call: TRBJ1-2
cdr3_nt: TGTGCCAGCAGAAAGGACAGGGCGACTGAAGCTTTCTTT; cdr3_aa: CASRKDRATEAFF; cdr3_length: 13; d_call: TRBD1; v_call: TRBV6-6; clone_size: NA; j_call: TRBJ1-1
cdr3_nt: TGTGCCACCAGCAGTTTTAGCGTGGAGACCCAGTACTTC; cdr3_aa: CATSSFSVETQYF; cdr3_length: 13; d_call: NA; v_call: TRBV15; clone_size: NA; j_call: TRBJ2-5
cdr3_nt: TGTGCCAGCAGCACCGGGACAGGGGGAACCGGGGAGCTGTTTTTT; cdr3_aa: CASSTGTGGTGELFF; cdr3_length: 15; d_call: TRBD1; v_call: TRBV7-3; clone_size: NA; j_call: TRBJ2-2
cdr3_nt: TGTGCCAGCAGCTTAGCAACAGGGGGAACTGGAAACACCATATATTTT; cdr3_aa: CASSLATGGTGNTIYF; cdr3_length: 16; d_call: TRBD1; v_call: TRBV7-2; clone_size: NA; j_call: TRBJ1-3
cdr3_nt: TGTGCCAGCAGCTCAGGCCCCCCCTACGAGCAGTACTTC; cdr3_aa: CASSSGPPYEQYF; cdr3_length: 13; d_call: NA; v_call: TRBV7-2; clone_size: few; j_call: TRBJ2-7
cdr3_nt: TGTGCCAGCAGCTTAGGGGTGATGTGGGAGGTCTCTTCCTACGAGCAGTACTTC; cdr3_aa: CASSLGVMWEVSSYEQYF; cdr3_length: 18; d_call: NA; v_call: TRBV13; clone_size: NA; j_call: TRBJ2-7
cdr3_nt: TGTGCCAGCAGCCCACGGGGGGCGCAGGGTCTCGAGCAGTACTTC; cdr3_aa: CASSPRGAQGLEQYF; cdr3_length: 15; d_call: NA; v_call: TRBV7-9; clone_size: NA; j_call: TRBJ2-7
cdr3_nt: TGTGCCACCAGCAGAGATCGAGCGGGGAACACCGGGGAGCTGTTTTTT; cdr3_aa: CATSRDRAGNTGELFF; cdr3_length: 16; d_call: NA; v_call: TRBV15; clone_size: NA; j_call: TRBJ2-2
cdr3_nt: TGTGCCAGCAGCCAAGTAGGGCGGGGGGTAAAAGAGACCCAGTACTTC; cdr3_aa: CASSQVGRGVKETQYF; cdr3_length: 16; d_call: TRBD2; v_call: TRBV5-6; clone_size: NA; j_call: TRBJ2-5
cdr3_nt: TGTTCCAGCAGCTTTACCACAGGGATTACTAATGAAAAACTGTTTTTT; cdr3_aa: CSSSFTTGITNEKLFF; cdr3_length: 16; d_call: NA; v_call: TRBV7-9; clone_size: NA; j_call: TRBJ1-4
cdr3_nt: TGTGCCAGCAGTTCTCCCCGGACAGGGACCACTAATACGCAGTATTTT; cdr3_aa: CASSSPRTGTTNTQYF; cdr3_length: 16; d_call: TRBD1; v_call: TRBV28; clone_size: NA; j_call: TRBJ2-3
cdr3_nt: TGTGCCAGCAGCCTCATCCTCTCGGGGACAGGGGTCACAGATACGCAGTATTTT; cdr3_aa: CASSLILSGTGVTDTQYF; cdr3_length: 18; d_call: TRBD1; v_call: TRBV4-2; clone_size: few; j_call: TRBJ2-3
cdr3_nt: TGTGCCAGCCTAACCGGGACAGGAGCTGAAGCTTTCTTT; cdr3_aa: CASLTGTGAEAFF; cdr3_length: 13; d_call: TRBD1; v_call: TRBV28; clone_size: NA; j_call: TRBJ1-1
cdr3_nt: TGTGCCAGCAGTGGACCGGGACAGGGCATTGAAAAACTGTTTTTT; cdr3_aa: CASSGPGQGIEKLFF; cdr3_length: 15; d_call: TRBD1; v_call: TRBV28; clone_size: NA; j_call: TRBJ1-4
cdr3_nt: TGTGCCATCAGTGCCCCGACTAGCAGGAAGTCCTACGAGCAGTACTTC; cdr3_aa: CAISAPTSRKSYEQYF; cdr3_length: 16; d_call: TRBD2; v_call: TRBV10-3; clone_size: NA; j_call: TRBJ2-7
cdr3_nt: TGCGCCAGCAGCCAAGGGGAGGGAGCGCCTGACTATGGCTACACCTTC; cdr3_aa: CASSQGEGAPDYGYTF; cdr3_length: 16; d_call: NA; v_call: TRBV4-3; clone_size: NA; j_call: TRBJ1-2
cdr3_nt: TGTGCCAGCAGCGCCGACCGGGCTAGCGGGAGGGAAGAGACCCAGTACTTC; cdr3_aa: CASSADRASGREETQYF; cdr3_length: 17; d_call: TRBD2; v_call: TRBV9; clone_size: NA; j_call: TRBJ2-5
cdr3_nt: TGTGCCAGCAGTCAGGGACTAGCGGGGGCCTTCCAAGAGACCCAGTACTTC; cdr3_aa: CASSQGLAGAFQETQYF; cdr3_length: 17; d_call: TRBD2; v_call: TRBV28; clone_size: NA; j_call: TRBJ2-5
cdr3_nt: TGTGCCAGCAACTCCCTTACCGGGACTCTAACCCCCTACGAGCAGTACTTC; cdr3_aa: CASNSLTGTLTPYEQYF; cdr3_length: 17; d_call: NA; v_call: TRBV5-5; clone_size: NA; j_call: TRBJ2-7
cdr3_nt: TGTGCCAGCACCCCAGGGAACAGGGCAACTAATGAAAAACTGTTTTTT; cdr3_aa: CASTPGNRATNEKLFF; cdr3_length: 16; d_call: NA; v_call: TRBV9; clone_size: NA; j_call: TRBJ1-4
cdr3_nt: TGTGCCAGCAGCCTCTGCAGCGGGGGGGCCGAGACCCAGTACTTC; cdr3_aa: CASSLCSGGAETQYF; cdr3_length: 15; d_call: NA; v_call: TRBV21-1; clone_size: NA; j_call: TRBJ2-5
cdr3_nt: TGTGCCAGCAAATTGTCCGGGAGTGGATACTACGAGCAGTACTTC; cdr3_aa: CASKLSGSGYYEQYF; cdr3_length: 15; d_call: NA; v_call: TRBV27; clone_size: few; j_call: TRBJ2-7
cdr3_nt: TGTGCCAGCAGCTTGCCCAGCCAAGAGACCCAGTACTTC; cdr3_aa: CASSLPSQETQYF; cdr3_length: 13; d_call: NA; v_call: TRBV5-8; clone_size: once; j_call: TRBJ2-5
cdr3_nt: TGTGCCAGCAGAGCGGGGACTAGCGGGGGGCGGGATGAGCAGTTCTTC; cdr3_aa: CASRAGTSGGRDEQFF; cdr3_length: 16; d_call: TRBD2; v_call: TRBV28; clone_size: few; j_call: TRBJ2-1
cdr3_nt: TGTGCCAGCAGCCCCGGGACAGGGTCGGTCGAGCAGTACTTC; cdr3_aa: CASSPGTGSVEQYF; cdr3_length: 14; d_call: TRBD1; v_call: TRBV11-1; clone_size: NA; j_call: TRBJ2-7
cdr3_nt: TGTGCCAGCGCAGTACAGGAGATGGTCAACACCATATATTTT; cdr3_aa: CASAVQEMVNTIYF; cdr3_length: 14; d_call: NA; v_call: TRBV11-3; clone_size: few; j_call: TRBJ1-3
cdr3_nt: TGTGCCAGCAGAACTCCACTAGGAACTAGCACAGATACGCAGTATTTT; cdr3_aa: CASRTPLGTSTDTQYF; cdr3_length: 16; d_call: NA; v_call: TRBV28; clone_size: NA; j_call: TRBJ2-3
cdr3_nt: TGTGCCAGCAGCGTAGTAGGAGCGGGGCCACACAATGAGCAGTTCTTC; cdr3_aa: CASSVVGAGPHNEQFF; cdr3_length: 16; d_call: TRBD2; v_call: TRBV9; clone_size: NA; j_call: TRBJ2-1
cdr3_nt: TGTGCCAGCAGCTTAGCAGTCAAACCTGGGGCCAACGGCCTGACTTTC; cdr3_aa: CASSLAVKPGANGLTF; cdr3_length: 16; d_call: NA; v_call: TRBV7-8; clone_size: NA; j_call: TRBJ2-6
cdr3_nt: TGTGCCAGCTCCCCCGGTATGTGGGGAGGCTATGGCTACACCTTC; cdr3_aa: CASSPGMWGGYGYTF; cdr3_length: 15; d_call: NA; v_call: TRBV19; clone_size: NA; j_call: TRBJ1-2
cdr3_nt: TGCAGCGGGCGGGAGTCCGGTATCACCGGGGAGCTGTTTTTT; cdr3_aa: CSGRESGITGELFF; cdr3_length: 14; d_call: TRBD2; v_call: TRBV29-1; clone_size: once; j_call: TRBJ2-2
cdr3_nt: TGTGCCAGCAGCCCCGGAACAGCCTACGAGCAGTACTTC; cdr3_aa: CASSPGTAYEQYF; cdr3_length: 13; d_call: NA; v_call: TRBV6-5; clone_size: NA; j_call: TRBJ2-7
cdr3_nt: TGTGCCAGCAGCTCCCCCAGTAGGGGCCACGTTAATGAGCAGTTCTTC; cdr3_aa: CASSSPSRGHVNEQFF; cdr3_length: 16; d_call: NA; v_call: TRBV11-2; clone_size: NA; j_call: TRBJ2-1
cdr3_nt: TGTGCCATCAAGTTAGCCGATTCCTACAATGAGCAGTTCTTC; cdr3_aa: CAIKLADSYNEQFF; cdr3_length: 14; d_call: NA; v_call: TRBV10-3; clone_size: NA; j_call: TRBJ2-1
cdr3_nt: TGCGCCAGCAGCTTGGGGGCAGGGTACAATGAGCAGTTCTTC; cdr3_aa: CASSLGAGYNEQFF; cdr3_length: 14; d_call: NA; v_call: TRBV5-1; clone_size: NA; j_call: TRBJ2-1
cdr3_nt: TGTGCCAGCAGTTTAGGGCAGGTGAACACCGGGGAGCTGTTTTTT; cdr3_aa: CASSLGQVNTGELFF; cdr3_length: 15; d_call: NA; v_call: TRBV28; clone_size: NA; j_call: TRBJ2-2
cdr3_nt: TGTGCCAGCAAACCCGAGGGCCGGGTCGTGCCCCAGCATTTT; cdr3_aa: CASKPEGRVVPQHF; cdr3_length: 14; d_call: NA; v_call: TRBV2; clone_size: once; j_call: TRBJ1-5
cdr3_nt: TGTGCCAGCAGTCGTACAGGGGGATACGAGCAGTACTTC; cdr3_aa: CASSRTGGYEQYF; cdr3_length: 13; d_call: TRBD1; v_call: TRBV7-9; clone_size: few; j_call: TRBJ2-7
cdr3_nt: TGTGCCAGCAGCCACCCTAGCGGGCCGTACAATGAGCAGTTCTTC; cdr3_aa: CASSHPSGPYNEQFF; cdr3_length: 15; d_call: TRBD2; v_call: TRBV6-1; clone_size: NA; j_call: TRBJ2-1
cdr3_nt: TGCGCCAGCAGCCAACTCAGACTAGCGGGAAATGAGCAGTTCTTC; cdr3_aa: CASSQLRLAGNEQFF; cdr3_length: 15; d_call: TRBD2; v_call: TRBV4-1; clone_size: once; j_call: TRBJ2-1
cdr3_nt: TGTGCCAGCAGGATGGGCCGCGTCGGCACTGAAGCTTTCTTT; cdr3_aa: CASRMGRVGTEAFF; cdr3_length: 14; d_call: NA; v_call: TRBV2; clone_size: few; j_call: TRBJ1-1
cdr3_nt: TGTGCCAGCAGCCAGCAACAGAACAGGGGTGCCTATGGCTACACCTTC; cdr3_aa: CASSQQQNRGAYGYTF; cdr3_length: 16; d_call: TRBD1; v_call: TRBV4-2; clone_size: few; j_call: TRBJ1-2
cdr3_nt: TGTGCCAGTAGTAAAGACGGCTCCTACAATGAGCAGTTCTTC; cdr3_aa: CASSKDGSYNEQFF; cdr3_length: 14; d_call: NA; v_call: TRBV19; clone_size: NA; j_call: TRBJ2-1